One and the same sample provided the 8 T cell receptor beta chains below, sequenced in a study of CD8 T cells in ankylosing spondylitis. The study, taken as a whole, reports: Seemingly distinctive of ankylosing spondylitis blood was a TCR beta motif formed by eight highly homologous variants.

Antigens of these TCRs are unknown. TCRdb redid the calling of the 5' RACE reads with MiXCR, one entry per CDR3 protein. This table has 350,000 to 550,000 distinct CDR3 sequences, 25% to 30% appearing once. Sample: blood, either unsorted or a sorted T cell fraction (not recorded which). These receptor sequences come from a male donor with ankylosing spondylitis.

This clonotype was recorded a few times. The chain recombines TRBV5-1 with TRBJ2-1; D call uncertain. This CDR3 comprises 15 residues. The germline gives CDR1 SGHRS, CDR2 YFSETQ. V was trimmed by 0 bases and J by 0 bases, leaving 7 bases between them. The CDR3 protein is CASSLVTDSYNEQFF. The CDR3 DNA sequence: TGCGCCAGCAGCTTGGTAACTGACTCCTACAATGAGCAGTTCTTC. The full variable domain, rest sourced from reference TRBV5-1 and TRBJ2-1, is KAGVTQTPRYLIKTRGQQVTLSCSPISGHRSVSWYQQTPGQGLQFLFEYFSETQRNKGNFPGRFSGRQFSNSRSEMNVSTLELGDSALYLCASSLVTDSYNEQFFGPGTRLTVL.

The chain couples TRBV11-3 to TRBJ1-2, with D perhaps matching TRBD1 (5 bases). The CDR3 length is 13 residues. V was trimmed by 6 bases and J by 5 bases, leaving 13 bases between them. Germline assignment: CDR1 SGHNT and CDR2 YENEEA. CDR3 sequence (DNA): TGTGCCAGCAGTTCGCAGGGTGAATATGGCTACACCTTC. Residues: CASSSQGEYGYTF.

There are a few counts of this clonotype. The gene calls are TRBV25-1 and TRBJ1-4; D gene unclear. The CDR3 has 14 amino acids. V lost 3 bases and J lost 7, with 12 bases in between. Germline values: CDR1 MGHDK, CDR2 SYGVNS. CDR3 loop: CASSDMGGGEKLFF. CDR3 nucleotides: TGTGCCAGCAGTGATATGGGAGGAGGTGAAAAACTGTTTTTT.

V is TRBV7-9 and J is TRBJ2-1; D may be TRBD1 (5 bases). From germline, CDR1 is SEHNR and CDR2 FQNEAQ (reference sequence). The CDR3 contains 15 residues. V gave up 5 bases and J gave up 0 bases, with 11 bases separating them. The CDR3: CASSRQRYSYNEQFF. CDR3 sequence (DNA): TGTGCCAGCAGCCGACAGAGGTACTCCTACAATGAGCAGTTCTTC.

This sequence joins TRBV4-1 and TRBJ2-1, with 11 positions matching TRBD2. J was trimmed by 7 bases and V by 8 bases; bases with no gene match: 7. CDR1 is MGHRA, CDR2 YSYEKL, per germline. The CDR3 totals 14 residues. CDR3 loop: CASGASGRFNEQFF. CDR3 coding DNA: TGCGCCAGCGGTGCTAGCGGGAGGTTTAATGAGCAGTTCTTC.

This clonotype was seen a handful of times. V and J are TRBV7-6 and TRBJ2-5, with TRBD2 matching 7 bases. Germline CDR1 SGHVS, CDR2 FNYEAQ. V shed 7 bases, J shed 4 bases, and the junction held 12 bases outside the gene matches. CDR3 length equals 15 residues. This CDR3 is CASIRGGGSVETQYF. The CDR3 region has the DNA TGTGCCAGCATCCGTGGGGGGGGGAGTGTAGAGACCCAGTACTTC.

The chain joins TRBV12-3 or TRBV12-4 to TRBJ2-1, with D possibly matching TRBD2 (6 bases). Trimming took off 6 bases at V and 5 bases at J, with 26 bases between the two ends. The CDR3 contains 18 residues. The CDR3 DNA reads TGTGCCAGCAGCCCCCGTCGGGACTTTCCGTTAGGGGACAATGAGCAGTTCTTC. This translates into CASSPRRDFPLGDNEQFF.

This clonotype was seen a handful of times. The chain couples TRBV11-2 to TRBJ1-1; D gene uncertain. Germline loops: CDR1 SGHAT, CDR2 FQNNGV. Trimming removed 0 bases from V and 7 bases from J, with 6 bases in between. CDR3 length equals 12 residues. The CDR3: CASSLERDEAFF. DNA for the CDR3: TGTGCCAGCAGCTTAGAACGTGATGAAGCTTTCTTT.